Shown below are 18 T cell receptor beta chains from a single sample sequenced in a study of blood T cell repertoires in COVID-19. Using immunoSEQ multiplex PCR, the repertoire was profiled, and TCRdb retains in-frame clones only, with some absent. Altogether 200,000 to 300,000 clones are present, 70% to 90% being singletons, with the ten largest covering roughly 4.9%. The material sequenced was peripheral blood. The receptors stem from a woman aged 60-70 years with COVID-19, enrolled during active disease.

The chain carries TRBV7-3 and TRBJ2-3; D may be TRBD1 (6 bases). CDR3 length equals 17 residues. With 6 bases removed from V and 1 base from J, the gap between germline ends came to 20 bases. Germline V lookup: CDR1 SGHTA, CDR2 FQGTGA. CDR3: CASSPRLRGRGTDTQYF. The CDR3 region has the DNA TGTGCCAGCAGTCCGCGCCTCAGGGGCCGGGGCACAGATACGCAGTATTTT.

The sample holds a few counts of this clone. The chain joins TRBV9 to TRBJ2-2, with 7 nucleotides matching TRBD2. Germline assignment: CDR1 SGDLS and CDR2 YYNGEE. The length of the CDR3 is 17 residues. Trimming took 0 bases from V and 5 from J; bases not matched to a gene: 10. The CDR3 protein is CASSVGFAGVFTGELFF. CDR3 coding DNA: TGTGCCAGCAGCGTAGGGTTTGCGGGAGTTTTTACCGGGGAGCTGTTTTTT.

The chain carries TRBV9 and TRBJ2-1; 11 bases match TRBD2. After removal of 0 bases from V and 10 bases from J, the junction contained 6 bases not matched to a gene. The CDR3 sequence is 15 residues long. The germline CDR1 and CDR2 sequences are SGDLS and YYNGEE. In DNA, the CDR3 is TGTGCCAGCAGCGTAGGTAGCGGGAGGGCCGGGGAGCAGTTCTTC. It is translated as CASSVGSGRAGEQFF.

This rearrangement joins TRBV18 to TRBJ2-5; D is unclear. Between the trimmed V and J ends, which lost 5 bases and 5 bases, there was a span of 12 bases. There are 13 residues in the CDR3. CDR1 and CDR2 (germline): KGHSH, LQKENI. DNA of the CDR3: TGTGCCAGCTCAACGACTTCGACGGAGACCCAGTACTTC. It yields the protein CASSTTSTETQYF.

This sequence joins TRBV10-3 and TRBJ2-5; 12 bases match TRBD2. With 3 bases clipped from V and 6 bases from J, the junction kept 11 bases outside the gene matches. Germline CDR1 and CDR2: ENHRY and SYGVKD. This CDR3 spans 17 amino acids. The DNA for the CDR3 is TGTGCCATCAGTGAATCACTAGCGGGAGGCATGGGAAAGACCCAGTACTTC. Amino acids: CAISESLAGGMGKTQYF.

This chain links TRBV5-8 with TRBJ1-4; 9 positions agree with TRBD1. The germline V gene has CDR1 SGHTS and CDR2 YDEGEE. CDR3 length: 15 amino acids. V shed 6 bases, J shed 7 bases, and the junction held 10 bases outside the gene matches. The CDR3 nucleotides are TGTGCCAGCACCTTCGTACAGGGGGCTGTTGAAAAACTGTTTTTT. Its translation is CASTFVQGAVEKLFF.

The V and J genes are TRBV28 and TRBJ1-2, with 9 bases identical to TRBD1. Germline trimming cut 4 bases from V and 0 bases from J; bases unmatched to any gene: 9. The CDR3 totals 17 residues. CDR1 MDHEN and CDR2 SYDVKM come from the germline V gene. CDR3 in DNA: TGTGCCAGCAGTTGGGGGACAGGGAGGAAAGCTAACTATGGCTACACCTTC. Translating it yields CASSWGTGRKANYGYTF.

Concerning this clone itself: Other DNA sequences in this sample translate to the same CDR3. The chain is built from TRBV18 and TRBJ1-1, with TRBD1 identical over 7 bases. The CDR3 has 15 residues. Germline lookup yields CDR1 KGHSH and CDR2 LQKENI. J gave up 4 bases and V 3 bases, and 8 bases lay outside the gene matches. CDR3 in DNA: TGTGCCAGCTCACCGCCGACAGGGAGCGGCACTGAAGCTTTCTTT. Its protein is CASSPPTGSGTEAFF.

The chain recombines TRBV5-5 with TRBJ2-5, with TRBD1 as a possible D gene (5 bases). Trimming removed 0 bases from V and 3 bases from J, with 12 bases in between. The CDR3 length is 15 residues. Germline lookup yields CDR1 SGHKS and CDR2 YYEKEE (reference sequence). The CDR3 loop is CASSLVGPREETQYF. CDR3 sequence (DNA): TGTGCCAGCAGCTTGGTTGGTCCCAGGGAAGAGACCCAGTACTTC.

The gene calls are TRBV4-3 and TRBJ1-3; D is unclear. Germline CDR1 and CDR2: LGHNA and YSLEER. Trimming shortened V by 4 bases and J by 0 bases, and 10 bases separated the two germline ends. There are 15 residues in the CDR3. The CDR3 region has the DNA TGCGCCAGCAGCCCCTCCGGAGTCTCTGGAAACACCATATATTTT. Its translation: CASSPSGVSGNTIYF.

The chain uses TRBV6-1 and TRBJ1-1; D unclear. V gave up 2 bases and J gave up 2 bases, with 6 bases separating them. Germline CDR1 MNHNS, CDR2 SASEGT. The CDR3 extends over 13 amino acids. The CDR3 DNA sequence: TGTGCCAGCAGTGAAACAGATAACACTGAAGCTTTCTTT. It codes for CASSETDNTEAFF.

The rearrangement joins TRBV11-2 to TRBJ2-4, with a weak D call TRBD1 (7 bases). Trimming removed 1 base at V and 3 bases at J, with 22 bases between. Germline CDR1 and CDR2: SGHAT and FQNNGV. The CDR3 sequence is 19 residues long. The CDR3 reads CASSLGDRGGRGDKNIQYF. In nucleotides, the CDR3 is TGTGCCAGCAGCTTAGGCGATAGAGGGGGCAGGGGGGACAAAAACATTCAGTACTTC. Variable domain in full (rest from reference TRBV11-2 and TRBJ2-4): EAGVAQSPRYKIIEKRQSVAFWCNPISGHATLYWYQQILGQGPKLLIQFQNNGVVDDSQLPKDRFSAERLKGVDSTLKIQPAKLEDSAVYLCASSLGDRGGRGDKNIQYFGAGTRLSVL.

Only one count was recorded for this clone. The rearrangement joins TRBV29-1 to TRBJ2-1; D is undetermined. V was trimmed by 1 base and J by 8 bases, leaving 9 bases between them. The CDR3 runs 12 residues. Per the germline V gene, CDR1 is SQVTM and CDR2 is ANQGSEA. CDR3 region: CSVEVGQDEQFF. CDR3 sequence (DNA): TGCAGCGTTGAAGTAGGCCAGGATGAGCAGTTCTTC.

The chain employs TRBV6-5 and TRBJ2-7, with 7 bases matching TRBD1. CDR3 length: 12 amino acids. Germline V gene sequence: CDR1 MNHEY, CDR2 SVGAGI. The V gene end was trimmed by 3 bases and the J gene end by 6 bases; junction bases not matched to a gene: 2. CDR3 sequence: CASSYRQGEQYF. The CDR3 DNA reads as TGTGCCAGCAGTTATCGACAGGGCGAGCAGTACTTC.

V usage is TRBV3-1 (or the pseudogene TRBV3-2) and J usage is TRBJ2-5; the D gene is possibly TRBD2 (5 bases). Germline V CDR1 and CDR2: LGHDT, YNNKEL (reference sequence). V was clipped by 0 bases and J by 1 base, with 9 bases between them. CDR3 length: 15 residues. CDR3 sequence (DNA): TGTGCCAGCAGCCAAGAACGGGGTCTCCAAGAGACCCAGTACTTC. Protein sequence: CASSQERGLQETQYF.

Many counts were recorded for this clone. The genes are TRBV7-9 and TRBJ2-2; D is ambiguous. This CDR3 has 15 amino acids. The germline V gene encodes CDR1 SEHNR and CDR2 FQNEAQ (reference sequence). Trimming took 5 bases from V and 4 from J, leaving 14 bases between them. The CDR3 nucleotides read TGTGCCAGCAGCCGCTCGAGATTCGGCACCGGGGAGCTGTTTTTT. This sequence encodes CASSRSRFGTGELFF.

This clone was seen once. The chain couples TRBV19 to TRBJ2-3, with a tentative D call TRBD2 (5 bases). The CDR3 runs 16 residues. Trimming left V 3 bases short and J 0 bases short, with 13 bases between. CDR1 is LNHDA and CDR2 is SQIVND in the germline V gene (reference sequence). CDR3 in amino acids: CASSIVNSASTDTQYF. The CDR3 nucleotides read TGTGCCAGTAGTATTGTGAATAGCGCTAGCACAGATACGCAGTATTTT.

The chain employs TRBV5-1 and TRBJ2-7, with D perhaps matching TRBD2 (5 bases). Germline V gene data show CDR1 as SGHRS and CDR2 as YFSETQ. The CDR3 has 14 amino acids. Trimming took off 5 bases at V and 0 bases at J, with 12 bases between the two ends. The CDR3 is CASRLIGSSYEQYF. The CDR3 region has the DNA TGCGCCAGCAGGTTAATAGGGAGCTCCTACGAGCAGTACTTC. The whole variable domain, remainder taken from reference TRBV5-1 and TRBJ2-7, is KAGVTQTPRYLIKTRGQQVTLSCSPISGHRSVSWYQQTPGQGLQFLFEYFSETQRNKGNFPGRFSGRQFSNSRSEMNVSTLELGDSALYLCASRLIGSSYEQYFGPGTRLTVT.